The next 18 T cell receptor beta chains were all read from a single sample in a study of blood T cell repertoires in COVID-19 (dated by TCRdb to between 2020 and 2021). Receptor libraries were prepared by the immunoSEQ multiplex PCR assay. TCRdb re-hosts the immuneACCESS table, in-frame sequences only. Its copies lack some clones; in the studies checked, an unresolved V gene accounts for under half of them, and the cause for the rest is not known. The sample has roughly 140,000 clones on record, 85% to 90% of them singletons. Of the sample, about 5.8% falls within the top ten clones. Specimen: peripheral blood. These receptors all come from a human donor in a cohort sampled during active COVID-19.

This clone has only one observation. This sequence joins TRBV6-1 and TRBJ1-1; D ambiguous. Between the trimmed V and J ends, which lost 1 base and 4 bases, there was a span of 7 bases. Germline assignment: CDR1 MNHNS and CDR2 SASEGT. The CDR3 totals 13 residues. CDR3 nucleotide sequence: TGTGCCAGCAGTGAAGTGAGGTTCACTGAAGCTTTCTTT. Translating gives CASSEVRFTEAFF.

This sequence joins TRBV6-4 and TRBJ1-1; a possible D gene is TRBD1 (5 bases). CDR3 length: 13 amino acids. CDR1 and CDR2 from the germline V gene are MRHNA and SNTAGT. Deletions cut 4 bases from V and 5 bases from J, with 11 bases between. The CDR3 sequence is CASSAGSRTEAFF. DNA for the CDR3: TGTGCCAGCAGTGCAGGGTCGCGGACTGAAGCTTTCTTT.

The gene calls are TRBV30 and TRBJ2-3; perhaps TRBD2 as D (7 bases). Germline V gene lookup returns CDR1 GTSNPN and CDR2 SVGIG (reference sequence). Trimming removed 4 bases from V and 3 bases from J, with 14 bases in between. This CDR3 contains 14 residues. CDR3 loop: CAWMRGGATDTQYF. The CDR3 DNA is TGTGCCTGGATGAGGGGGGGGGCAACAGATACGCAGTATTTT.

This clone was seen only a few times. The CDR3 protein is CASSPTAYGYTF. CDR3 coding DNA: TGTGCCAGCTCACCAACTGCATATGGCTACACCTTC. This chain uses TRBV18 with TRBJ1-2; D not certain. This CDR3 has 12 residues. The V end was cut by 2 bases, the J end by 5 bases, with 6 bases between. Germline assignment: CDR1 KGHSH and CDR2 LQKENI.

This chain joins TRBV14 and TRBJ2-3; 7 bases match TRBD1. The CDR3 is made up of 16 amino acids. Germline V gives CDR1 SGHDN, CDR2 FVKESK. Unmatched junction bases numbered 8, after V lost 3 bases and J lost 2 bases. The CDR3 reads CASSHKQGNYTDTQYF. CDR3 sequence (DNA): TGTGCCAGCAGCCATAAACAGGGGAATTACACAGATACGCAGTATTTT.

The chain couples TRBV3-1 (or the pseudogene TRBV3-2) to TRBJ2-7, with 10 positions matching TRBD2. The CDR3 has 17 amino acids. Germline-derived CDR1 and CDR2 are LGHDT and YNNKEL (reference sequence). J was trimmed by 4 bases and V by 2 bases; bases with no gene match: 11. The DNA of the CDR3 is TGTGCCAGCAGCCAATCCTTCCCTAGCGGGGGCACTTACGAGCAGTACTTC. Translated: CASSQSFPSGGTYEQYF.

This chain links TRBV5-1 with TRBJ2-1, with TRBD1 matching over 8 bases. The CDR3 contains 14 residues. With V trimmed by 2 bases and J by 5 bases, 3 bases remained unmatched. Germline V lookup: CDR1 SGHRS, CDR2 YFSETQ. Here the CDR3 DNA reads TGCGCCAGCAGCTTACAGGGGGGAGACAATGAGCAGTTCTTC. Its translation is CASSLQGGDNEQFF.

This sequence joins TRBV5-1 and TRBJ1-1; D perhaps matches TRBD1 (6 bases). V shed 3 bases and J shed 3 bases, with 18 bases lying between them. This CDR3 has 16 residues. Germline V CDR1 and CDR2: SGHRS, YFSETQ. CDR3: CASSSEMGAADTEAFF. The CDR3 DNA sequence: TGCGCCAGCAGCTCCGAAATGGGGGCCGCGGACACTGAAGCTTTCTTT.

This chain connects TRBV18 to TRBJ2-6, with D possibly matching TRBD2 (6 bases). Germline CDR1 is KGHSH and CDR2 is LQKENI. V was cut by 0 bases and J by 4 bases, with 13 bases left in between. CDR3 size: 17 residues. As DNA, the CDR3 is TGTGCCAGCTCACCACCCGGAGGAGGGGCCGGGGCCAACGTCCTGACTTTC. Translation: CASSPPGGGAGANVLTF. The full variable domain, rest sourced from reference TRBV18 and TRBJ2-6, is NAGVMQNPRHLVRRRGQEARLRCSPMKGHSHVYWYRQLPEEGLKFMVYLQKENIIDESGMPKERFSAEFPKEGPSILRIQQVVRGDSAAYFCASSPPGGGAGANVLTFGAGSRLTVL.

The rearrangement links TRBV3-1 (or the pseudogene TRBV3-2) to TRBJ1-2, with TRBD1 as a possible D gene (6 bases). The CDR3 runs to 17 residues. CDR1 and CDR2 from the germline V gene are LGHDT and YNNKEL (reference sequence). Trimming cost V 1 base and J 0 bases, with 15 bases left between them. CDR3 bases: TGTGCCAGCAGCCAAGGGAGGGGGGGTGATTCTAACTATGGCTACACCTTC. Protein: CASSQGRGGDSNYGYTF.

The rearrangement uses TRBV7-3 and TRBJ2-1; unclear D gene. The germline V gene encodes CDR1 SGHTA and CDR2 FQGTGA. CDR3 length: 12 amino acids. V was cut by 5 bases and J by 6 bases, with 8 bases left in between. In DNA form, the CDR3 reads TGTGCCAGCAGCAACTTTGCCAATGAGCAGTTCTTC. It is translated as CASSNFANEQFF.

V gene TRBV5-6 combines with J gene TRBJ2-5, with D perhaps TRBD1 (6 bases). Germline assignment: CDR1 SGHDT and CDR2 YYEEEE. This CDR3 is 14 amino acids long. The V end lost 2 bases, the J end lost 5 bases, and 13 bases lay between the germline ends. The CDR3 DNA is TGTGCCAGCAGCTTTTGGGGGCCGGGTGAGACCCAGTACTTC. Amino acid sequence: CASSFWGPGETQYF.

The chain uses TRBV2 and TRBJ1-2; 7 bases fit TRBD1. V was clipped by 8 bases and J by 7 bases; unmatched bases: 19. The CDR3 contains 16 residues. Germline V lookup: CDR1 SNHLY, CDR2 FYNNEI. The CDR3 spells CASRSLMRQGSRGYTF. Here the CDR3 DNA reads TGTGCCAGCCGAAGCCTCATGAGACAGGGCAGTCGTGGCTACACCTTC.

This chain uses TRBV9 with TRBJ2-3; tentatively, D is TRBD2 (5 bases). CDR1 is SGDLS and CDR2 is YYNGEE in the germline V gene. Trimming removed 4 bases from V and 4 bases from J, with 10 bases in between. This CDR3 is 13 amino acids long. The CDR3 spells CASSLGVPDTQYF. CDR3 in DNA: TGTGCCAGCAGCCTCGGGGTTCCAGATACGCAGTATTTT.

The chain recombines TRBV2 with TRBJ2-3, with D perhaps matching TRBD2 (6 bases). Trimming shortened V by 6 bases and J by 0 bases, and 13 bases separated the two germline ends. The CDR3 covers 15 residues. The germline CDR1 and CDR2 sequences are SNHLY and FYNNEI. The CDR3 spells CASSAERASTDTQYF. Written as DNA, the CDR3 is TGTGCCAGCAGCGCAGAGCGGGCTAGCACAGATACGCAGTATTTT.

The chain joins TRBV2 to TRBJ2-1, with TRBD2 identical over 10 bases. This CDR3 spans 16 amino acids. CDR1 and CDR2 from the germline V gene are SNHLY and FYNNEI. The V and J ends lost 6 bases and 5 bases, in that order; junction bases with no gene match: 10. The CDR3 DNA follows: TGTGCCAGCAGGGCCCTCCTAGCGGGGGTGGACAATGAGCAGTTCTTC. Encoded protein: CASRALLAGVDNEQFF.

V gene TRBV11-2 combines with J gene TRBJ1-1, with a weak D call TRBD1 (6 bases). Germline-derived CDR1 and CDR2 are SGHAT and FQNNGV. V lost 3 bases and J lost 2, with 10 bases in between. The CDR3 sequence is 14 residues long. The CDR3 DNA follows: TGTGCCAGCAGCTTTTCAGGGGCCAACACTGAAGCTTTCTTT. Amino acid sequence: CASSFSGANTEAFF.

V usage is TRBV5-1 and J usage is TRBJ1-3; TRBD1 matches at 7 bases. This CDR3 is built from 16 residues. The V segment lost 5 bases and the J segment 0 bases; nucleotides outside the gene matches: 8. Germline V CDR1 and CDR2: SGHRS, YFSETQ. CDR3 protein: CASRGDSSISGNTIYF. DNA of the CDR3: TGCGCCAGCAGAGGGGACAGCTCTATCTCTGGAAACACCATATATTTT.